This TCR beta chain comes out of a study of blood T cell repertoires in COVID-19. Study as a whole: Sites in the United States, Italy and Spain provided acute and convalescent COVID-19 samples. Sample material is recorded as cDNA or gDNA derived from T cells, B-cell-depleted T cells, or PBMCs.

Germline V lookup: CDR1 MNHNS, CDR2 SASEGT. CDR3 size: 14 residues. V gave up 3 bases and J gave up 5 bases, with 14 bases separating them. Only a few counts were recorded for this clone. Original data processing: Scientists estimated how many nucleated cells there were by amplifying reference gene primers. Assay used: immunoSEQ multiplex PCR; TCRdb lists only in-frame clones, some missing. V, J and clone size were drawn from that table, and D and trimming were deduced from the DNA. The sample has around 450,000 clones; around 89% are singletons. The sample taken for sequencing was peripheral blood. This receptor was taken from a woman in her twenties or thirties with acute or convalescent COVID-19. The rearrangement joins TRBV6-1 to TRBJ2-7; tentative D call: TRBD2 (5 bases). The CDR3 spells CASSDMGHSDEQYF. The DNA for the CDR3 is TGTGCCAGCAGTGATATGGGCCATAGCGACGAGCAGTACTTC.